The 20 T cell receptor beta chains below all came from one sample that was sequenced in a study of patients and donors after allogeneic stem cell transplantation. TCRdb re-derived calls from the RT-PCR reads in MiXCR, one entry per CDR3 protein. There are hundreds of thousands of distinct CDR3 sequences in the sample; approximately 16% occur only once, and 7% to 7.5% lies in the top ten. Sequencing was carried out using blood, either unsorted or a sorted T cell fraction (not recorded which). The receptors shown here come from a human donor who was either an allogeneic HSCT recipient or a stem cell or donor lymphocyte infusion donor (not recorded which). It is not recorded whose cells these are; they may come from a transplant donor.

The chain recombines TRBV30 with TRBJ1-4; 8 bases fit TRBD1. The CDR3 length is 18 residues. V trimming: 0 bases; J trimming: 6 bases; junction bases outside the gene matches: 15. In germline, CDR1 is GTSNPN, CDR2 SVGIG (reference sequence). Here the CDR3 reads CAWSVIWDRRILDEKLFF. CDR3 DNA sequence: TGTGCCTGGAGTGTCATTTGGGACAGGAGGATTTTGGATGAAAAACTGTTTTTT. Full variable domain (remainder filled in from reference TRBV30 and TRBJ1-4): SQTIHQWPATLVQPVGSPLSLECTVEGTSNPNLYWYRQAAGRGLQLLFYSVGIGQISSEVPQNLSASRPQDRQFILSSKKLLLSDSGFYLCAWSVIWDRRILDEKLFFGSGTQLSVL.

The chain employs TRBV7-2 and TRBJ1-2; no clear D. Trimming left V 1 base short and J 8 bases short, with 11 bases between. CDR1 is SGHTA, CDR2 FQGNSA, per germline. The CDR3 extends over 13 amino acids. The CDR3 DNA sequence: TGTGCCAGCAGCTTAGGAGGACCCCCCGGCTACACCTTC. Translation: CASSLGGPPGYTF. Combining the CDR3 with reference TRBV7-2 and TRBJ1-2 gives the whole variable domain GAGVSQSPSNKVTEKGKDVELRCDPISGHTALYWYRQSLGQGLEFLIYFQGNSAPDKSGLPSDRFSAERTGGSVSTLTIQRTQQEDSAVYLCASSLGGPPGYTFGSGTRLTVV.

This clonotype was seen more than once but under ten times. This chain uses TRBV4-1 with TRBJ2-7; 15 bases are a match to TRBD2. Germline CDR1 is MGHRA and CDR2 is YSYEKL. With V trimmed by 5 bases and J by 0 bases, 8 bases remained unmatched. The CDR3 covers 18 residues. In DNA, the CDR3 is TGCGCCAGCAGCTTTGGACTAGCGGGAGGGAGGAGCTCCTACGAGCAGTACTTC. Its translation: CASSFGLAGGRSSYEQYF.

This clonotype has a handful of counts. The chain uses TRBV10-3 and TRBJ1-2; possibly TRBD1 for D (5 bases). Germline V gene sequence: CDR1 ENHRY, CDR2 SYGVKD. The CDR3 runs 14 residues. Between the trimmed V and J ends, which lost 6 bases and 4 bases, there was a span of 15 bases. CDR3 in amino acids: CAISPRDPGYGYTF. As DNA, the CDR3 is TGTGCCATCAGCCCTCGGGACCCGGGCTATGGCTACACCTTC.

This clonotype was detected ten times or more. The chain joins TRBV9 to TRBJ2-3, with D maybe TRBD2 (5 bases). The ends were cut back, 1 base at V and 3 bases at J, with 15 bases in the middle. CDR3 length equals 16 residues. Per germline, CDR1 SGDLS and CDR2 YYNGEE. The CDR3 sequence: CASSVRPLRGTDTQYF. The CDR3 DNA is TGTGCCAGCAGCGTACGGCCGCTCCGGGGAACAGATACGCAGTATTTT.

The chain carries TRBV30 and TRBJ1-5; 7 positions agree with TRBD1. J was trimmed by 2 bases and V by 3 bases; bases with no gene match: 4. Germline values: CDR1 GTSNPN, CDR2 SVGIG (reference sequence). This CDR3 region has 14 residues. Written as DNA, the CDR3 is TGTGCCTGGAGCGGAGACAGGGGCAATCAGCCCCAGCATTTT. Amino acids: CAWSGDRGNQPQHF.

The gene calls are TRBV7-9 and TRBJ2-4; TRBD1 matches 8 bases. The germline V gene encodes CDR1 SEHNR and CDR2 FQNEAQ (reference sequence). The ends lost 5 bases at V and 5 bases at J; junction bases unmatched: 14. The CDR3 consists of 17 residues. CDR3 bases: TGTGCCAGCAGCCGAACTTGGACAGGGTCCCATGAAAACATTCAGTACTTC. This translates into CASSRTWTGSHENIQYF.

The chain carries TRBV12-3 or TRBV12-4 and TRBJ2-1, with 7 bases aligning to TRBD2. The CDR3 sequence is 14 residues long. V gave up 6 bases and J gave up 4 bases; unmatched junction bases: 6. DNA of the CDR3: TGTGCCAGCAGGACCGGGACTATTTACAATGAGCAGTTCTTC. Protein product: CASRTGTIYNEQFF.

This clonotype was found a few times. The V gene is TRBV28, the J gene TRBJ2-1; 7 bases are shared with TRBD2. V was pared by 7 bases and J by 4 bases, with 10 bases of the junction left unmatched. The CDR3 consists of 15 residues. In germline, CDR1 is MDHEN, CDR2 SYDVKM. The CDR3 DNA sequence: TGTGCCAGCACCACCAGCGGGAAGGGGTACAATGAGCAGTTCTTC. It translates to CASTTSGKGYNEQFF.

This clonotype turned up a few times. This chain connects TRBV27 to TRBJ2-1, with 7 bases fitting TRBD1. CDR1 and CDR2 from the germline V gene are MNHEY and SMNVEV (reference sequence). The CDR3 covers 16 residues. V dropped 5 bases and J dropped 5; count of bases not matched to a gene: 12. Here the CDR3 reads CASSPTQGSGDNEQFF. The CDR3 DNA follows: TGTGCCAGCAGTCCGACACAGGGGTCAGGAGACAATGAGCAGTTCTTC.

In this sample, this clonotype turned up many times. The chain carries TRBV4-2 and TRBJ2-1; perhaps TRBD1 as D (6 bases). The V gene lost 0 bases and the J gene lost 0 bases, with 9 bases spanning the gap. Germline CDR1 LGHNA, CDR2 YNFKEQ. The CDR3 extends over 16 amino acids. This CDR3 reads CASSQERGSSYNEQFF. The CDR3, as DNA: TGTGCCAGCAGCCAAGAAAGGGGGAGCTCCTACAATGAGCAGTTCTTC.

The chain uses TRBV6-5 and TRBJ1-3, with D hard to call. The germline V gene has CDR1 MNHEY and CDR2 SVGAGI. The CDR3 loop spans 15 amino acids. Trimming took off 0 bases at V and 4 bases at J, with 10 bases between the two ends. CDR3 amino acids: CASSYSEGVGNTIYF. DNA for the CDR3: TGTGCCAGCAGTTACTCGGAGGGCGTAGGAAACACCATATATTTT.

This clonotype was recorded at least ten times. J is TRBJ2-3 and V is TRBV5-1; D is ambiguous. V dropped 0 bases and J dropped 2 bases, with 13 bases sitting between them. Germline CDR1 and CDR2: SGHRS and YFSETQ. CDR3 length equals 16 residues. CDR3 region: CASSLVVVAHTDTQYF. Here the CDR3 DNA reads TGCGCCAGCAGCTTGGTGGTAGTCGCACACACAGATACGCAGTATTTT.

The chain employs TRBV29-1 and TRBJ1-1; 8 bases fit TRBD1. The J segment lost 4 bases and the V segment lost 7 bases, leaving 14 bases of the junction unmatched. The germline CDR1 and CDR2 sequences are SQVTM and ANQGSEA. The CDR3 length is 15 residues. CDR3 nucleotide sequence: TGCAGCGACGGCGGGACAGGTCGAGGGGGCACTGAAGCTTTCTTT. It specifies CSDGGTGRGGTEAFF.

This clonotype was recorded a few times. The CDR3 sequence is CSAKPGQAYGYTF. DNA of the CDR3: TGCAGTGCCAAACCGGGACAGGCCTATGGCTACACCTTC. The chain uses TRBV20-1 and TRBJ1-2; the match to TRBD1 covers 8 bases. The CDR3 is 13 amino acids. Germline V gives CDR1 DFQATT, CDR2 SNEGSKA (reference sequence). V lost 6 bases and J lost 4; bases outside the gene matches: 7.

This clonotype has just one count. V is TRBV20-1 and J is TRBJ2-5, with 7 bases matching TRBD2. CDR3 length equals 14 residues. V was clipped by 6 bases and J by 5 bases; unmatched bases: 12. CDR1 and CDR2 from the germline V gene are DFQATT and SNEGSKA (reference sequence). For the CDR3, the DNA is TGCAGTGCCCCGGGTAGCGGGCCCCGGGAGACCCAGTACTTC. This codes for CSAPGSGPRETQYF.

This clonotype was counted a few times. The V gene is TRBV15, the J gene TRBJ2-7; 10 bases map to TRBD1. Per the germline V gene, CDR1 is LNHNV and CDR2 is YYDKDF (reference sequence). This CDR3 contains 14 residues. V shed 3 bases and J 3 bases; nucleotides not matched to a gene: 2. The CDR3 reads CATSRTGGGYEQYF. The CDR3 DNA follows: TGTGCCACCAGCAGGACAGGGGGCGGCTACGAGCAGTACTTC.

The gene calls are TRBV6-2 or TRBV6-3 and TRBJ2-7; perhaps TRBD1 as D (5 bases). CDR1 is MNHEY, CDR2 SVGEGT, per germline. The CDR3 has 22 residues. Trimming took 1 base from V and 0 from J, leaving 31 bases between them. This chain's CDR3 is CASSYYPSVPGHESSGSYEQYF. Here the CDR3 DNA reads TGTGCCAGCAGTTACTATCCCTCCGTGCCAGGACATGAATCCTCAGGCTCCTACGAGCAGTACTTC.

V usage is TRBV6-2 or TRBV6-3 and J usage is TRBJ2-6; 9 bases align to TRBD2. CDR3 length: 16 amino acids. The V segment lost 8 bases and the J segment 2 bases; nucleotides outside the gene matches: 7. Germline lookup yields CDR1 MNHEY and CDR2 SVGEGT. CDR3 coding DNA: TGTGCCAGCGGACAGGTAGCGGGGGCTGGGGCCAACGTCCTGACTTTC. It yields the protein CASGQVAGAGANVLTF.

The chain recombines TRBV5-1 with TRBJ2-7; 14 positions agree with TRBD2. V lost 7 bases, J lost 4 bases, and 10 bases stayed unmatched. Germline lookup yields CDR1 SGHRS and CDR2 YFSETQ. The length of the CDR3 is 16 residues. The CDR3 loop reads CASAAGLAGVGYEQYF. The CDR3 bases are TGCGCCAGCGCTGCGGGACTAGCGGGAGTTGGGTACGAGCAGTACTTC.